The TCR beta chain described here comes from a study of control samples from healthy donors and cancer patients (dated by TCRdb to between 2020 and 2021). V and J lose 4 bases and 0 bases, and a span of 10 bases separates them. The germline V gene gives CDR1 as ENHRY and CDR2 as SYGVKD. From its cysteine to its phenylalanine, the CDR3 spans 15 amino acids. The entry retains the CDR3 DNA only, 45 bases that are in frame from base 1. Concerning this clone itself: Its antigen specificity is not known. Base-call qualities are not available, and no considerably larger clone is one nucleotide away.

The library was produced with the immunoSEQ multiplex PCR assay. TCRdb retrieved this table from immuneACCESS and kept in-frame rearrangements only. Not all clones are present; in checked studies, unresolved V genes account for under half, and no reason is known for the remainder. The sample includes 130,000 or so clones, with approximately 94% observed a single time. The ten top clones hold around 13% of the sample. The chain joins TRBV10-3 to TRBJ1-5, with a tentative D gene TRBD1 over 6 matching bases. The sequencing sample was made of blood. The receptor was derived from a man aged 40-49 years in good health. The DNA sequence follows: TGTGCCATCAGTGCGGGACACGATAGCAATCAGCCCCAGCATTTT. The encoded protein is CAISAGHDSNQPQHF.